These T cell receptor beta chains were read from a single sample in a study of cytomegalovirus exposure and HLA in healthy donors. This table comes from immunoSEQ multiplex PCR, and its TCRdb copy is limited to in-frame clones, with some not included. The sample has 150,000 to 200,000 clones; approximately 90% are singletons. Sequences were obtained from PBMCs. The receptors derive from a young woman in good health and CMV-seronegative. The CDR3 runs from the conserved cysteine through the conserved F or W. The D gene is left open where the match is weak. Only part of the rows carry a size: once, few, many, or a class if the clone is expanded.

V: TRBV11-2; J: TRBJ2-1; size: -; length: 14; D: TRBD2; DNA: TGTGCCAGCAGCTCGGGGGGCTCCTACAATGAGCAGTTCTTC; CDR3: CASSSGGSYNEQFF
V: TRBV27; J: TRBJ2-1; size: -; length: 15; D: -; DNA: TGTGCCAGCAGTTACAGGGTGTATGCGCACAATGAGCAGTTCTTC; CDR3: CASSYRVYAHNEQFF
V: TRBV25-1; J: TRBJ1-6; size: few; length: 15; D: -; DNA: TGTGCCAGCAGTGAATCTTACAGCCAGAATTCACCCCTCCACTTT; CDR3: CASSESYSQNSPLHF
V: TRBV4-3; J: TRBJ2-7; size: -; length: 14; D: -; DNA: TGCGCCAGCAGCCAAGGAACAGGGGAGGACGAGCAGTACTTC; CDR3: CASSQGTGEDEQYF
V: TRBV6-5; J: TRBJ1-2; size: -; length: 11; D: -; DNA: TGTGCCAGCAGTAGGGGAAATGGCTACACCTTC; CDR3: CASSRGNGYTF
V: TRBV5-4; J: TRBJ2-5; size: -; length: 13; D: -; DNA: TGTGCCAGCAGCCCTCGGGGGGCCGAGACCCAGTACTTC; CDR3: CASSPRGAETQYF
V: TRBV7-2; J: TRBJ1-6; size: -; length: 15; D: TRBD1; DNA: TGTGCCAGCAGCTTGGCGGGACAGCTTACCTCACCCCTCCACTTT; CDR3: CASSLAGQLTSPLHF
V: TRBV6-5; J: TRBJ1-2; size: -; length: 14; D: -; DNA: TGTGCCAGCAGTTACTCCGGACAGTACTATGGCTACACCTTC; CDR3: CASSYSGQYYGYTF
V: TRBV18; J: TRBJ2-7; size: -; length: 14; D: -; DNA: TGTGCCAGCTCACCAACCCGGGACTCCGGCGAGCAGTACTTC; CDR3: CASSPTRDSGEQYF
V: TRBV30; J: TRBJ1-4; size: -; length: 15; D: -; DNA: TGTGCCTGGAGTGTCCTCCGGGAAACTAATGAAAAACTGTTTTTT; CDR3: CAWSVLRETNEKLFF
V: TRBV10-1; J: TRBJ2-7; size: -; length: 13; D: -; DNA: TGCGCCAGCAGTGACAGGGTCGGTTACGAGCAGTACTTC; CDR3: CASSDRVGYEQYF
V: TRBV4-2; J: TRBJ1-5; size: -; length: 13; D: -; DNA: TGTGCCAGCAGTCCAAACCTGCGCCAGCCCCAGCATTTT; CDR3: CASSPNLRQPQHF
V: TRBV6-5; J: TRBJ2-2; size: -; length: 15; D: TRBD1; DNA: TGTGCCAGCAGTTACCAGGGGGCGCATGCCGGGGAGCTGTTTTTT; CDR3: CASSYQGAHAGELFF
V: TRBV11-2; J: TRBJ2-1; size: -; length: 17; D: TRBD2; DNA: TGTGCCAGCAGCTTAGCGGTAGCGGGGTTCCTTGGCAATGAGCAGTTCTTC; CDR3: CASSLAVAGFLGNEQFF
V: TRBV4-1; J: TRBJ1-5; size: few; length: 13; D: -; DNA: TGCGCCAGCAGCCAGGCAGGGTTGCAGCCCCAGCATTTT; CDR3: CASSQAGLQPQHF
V: TRBV7-9; J: TRBJ1-3; size: once; length: 17; D: TRBD1; DNA: TGTGCCAGCAGCTTAGGGGGGACAGGAGAGACTGGAAACACCATATATTTT; CDR3: CASSLGGTGETGNTIYF
V: TRBV10-3; J: TRBJ1-2; size: -; length: 17; D: -; DNA: TGTGCCATCAGTGAGCCACGAGCCTCCACAGGAATCGGCGGCTACACCTTC; CDR3: CAISEPRASTGIGGYTF
V: TRBV6-5; J: TRBJ1-4; size: -; length: 11; D: -; DNA: TGTGCCAGCAGAGCGAATGAAAAACTGTTTTTT; CDR3: CASRANEKLFF
V: TRBV6-1; J: TRBJ2-2; size: -; length: 16; D: TRBD1; DNA: TGTGCCAGCAGTGTCCAGGGGGCATGGAACACCGGGGAGCTGTTTTTT; CDR3: CASSVQGAWNTGELFF
V: TRBV27; J: TRBJ1-6; size: -; length: 13; D: -; DNA: TGTGCCAGCAGACCCACAGAAAATTCACCCCTCCACTTT; CDR3: CASRPTENSPLHF
V: TRBV5-4; J: TRBJ1-4; size: -; length: 15; D: -; DNA: TGTGCCAGCAGCTTGGGAGGGATTAAGAATGAAAAACTGTTTTTT; CDR3: CASSLGGIKNEKLFF
V: TRBV7-2; J: TRBJ1-5; size: -; length: 15; D: TRBD1; DNA: TGTGCCAGCAGCAGGGGGCTCCAGGGTCGACAGCCCCAGCATTTT; CDR3: CASSRGLQGRQPQHF
V: TRBV5-6; J: TRBJ2-1; size: -; length: 16; D: TRBD2; DNA: TGTGCCAGCAGCTTGTCCGTGTTAGTAGCGGGGGATGAGCAGTTCTTC; CDR3: CASSLSVLVAGDEQFF
V: TRBV2; J: TRBJ2-1; size: -; length: 15; D: TRBD2; DNA: TGTGCCACCCGGCCGGGACTAGCGGTTTACAATGAGCAGTTCTTC; CDR3: CATRPGLAVYNEQFF
V: TRBV7-2; J: TRBJ1-2; size: -; length: 15; D: TRBD1; DNA: TGTGCCAGCAGCTTTTCCGAGCTGGGACAGTCCGGCTACACCTTC; CDR3: CASSFSELGQSGYTF
V: TRBV5-1; J: TRBJ2-3; size: -; length: 16; D: TRBD2; DNA: TGCGCCAGCAGCTTGGGGTCCAGCGGGGCCACAGATACGCAGTATTTT; CDR3: CASSLGSSGATDTQYF
V: TRBV5-1; J: TRBJ2-1; size: -; length: 14; D: TRBD1; DNA: TGCGCCAGCAGCTTGGCCACAGGGGGCAATGAGCAGTTCTTC; CDR3: CASSLATGGNEQFF
V: TRBV19; J: TRBJ2-3; size: -; length: 15; D: TRBD1; DNA: TGTGCCAGTAGTACAGATAGGGGGCGTACAGATACGCAGTATTTT; CDR3: CASSTDRGRTDTQYF
V: TRBV19; J: TRBJ1-1; size: -; length: 15; D: -; DNA: TGTGCCAGTAGTATAAGCGACAGGTTAGGCACTGAAGCTTTCTTT; CDR3: CASSISDRLGTEAFF
V: TRBV11-3; J: TRBJ2-1; size: few; length: 12; D: -; DNA: TGTGCCAGCAGCCGGGGGAAGGGGGAGCAGTTCTTC; CDR3: CASSRGKGEQFF
V: TRBV19; J: TRBJ1-2; size: -; length: 13; D: -; DNA: TGTGCCAGTAGTACCCCTCAGGGAAGTGGCTACACCTTC; CDR3: CASSTPQGSGYTF
V: TRBV5-1; J: TRBJ2-5; size: -; length: 14; D: -; DNA: TGCGCCAGCAGTCACGGACGGGAGCAAGAGACCCAGTACTTC; CDR3: CASSHGREQETQYF
V: TRBV9; J: TRBJ2-2; size: -; length: 16; D: TRBD2; DNA: TGTGCCAGCAGCGTAGGTCTAGCGGTGAACACCGGGGAGCTGTTTTTT; CDR3: CASSVGLAVNTGELFF
V: TRBV30; J: TRBJ1-5; size: -; length: 17; D: TRBD1; DNA: TGTGCCTGGAACCGGGGGACAGGGGCTTGGAGCAATCAGCCCCAGCATTTT; CDR3: CAWNRGTGAWSNQPQHF
V: TRBV7-9; J: TRBJ1-1; size: -; length: 13; D: -; DNA: TGTGCCAGCAACGATCCAGGGGCTACTGAAGCTTTCTTT; CDR3: CASNDPGATEAFF
V: TRBV5-4; J: TRBJ1-2; size: -; length: 14; D: -; DNA: TGTGCCAGCAGCTTGGACAGTGAAAACTATGGCTACACCTTC; CDR3: CASSLDSENYGYTF
V: TRBV5-6; J: TRBJ1-1; size: -; length: 12; D: -; DNA: TGTGCCAGCAGCTTGGGTCGGGATGAAGCTTTCTTT; CDR3: CASSLGRDEAFF
V: TRBV10-2; J: TRBJ2-2; size: once; length: 16; D: TRBD2; DNA: TGCGCCATACAGACTAGCGGGGGAGCGAACACCGGGGAGCTGTTTTTT; CDR3: CAIQTSGGANTGELFF
V: TRBV7-7; J: TRBJ2-1; size: -; length: 14; D: TRBD2; DNA: TGTGCTAGCAGCTCGGGACTAGAGGACTATGAGCAGTTCTTC; CDR3: CASSSGLEDYEQFF